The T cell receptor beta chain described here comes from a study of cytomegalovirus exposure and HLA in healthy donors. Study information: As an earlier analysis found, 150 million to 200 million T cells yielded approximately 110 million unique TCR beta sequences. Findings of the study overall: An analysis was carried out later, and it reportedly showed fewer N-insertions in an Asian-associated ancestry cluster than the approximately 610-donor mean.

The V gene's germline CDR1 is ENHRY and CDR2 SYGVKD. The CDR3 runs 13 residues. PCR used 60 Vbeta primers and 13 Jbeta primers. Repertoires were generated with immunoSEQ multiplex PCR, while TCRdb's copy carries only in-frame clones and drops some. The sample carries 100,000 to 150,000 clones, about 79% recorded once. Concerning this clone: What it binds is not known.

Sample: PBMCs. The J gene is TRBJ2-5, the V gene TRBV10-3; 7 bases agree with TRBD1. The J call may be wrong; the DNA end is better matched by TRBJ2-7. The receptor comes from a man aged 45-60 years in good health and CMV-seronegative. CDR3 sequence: CANRDSTSYEQYF. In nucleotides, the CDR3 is TGTGCCAATCGGGACAGCACTTCCTACGAGCAGTACTTC.